These 12 T cell receptor beta chains were sequenced from one sample in a study of blood T cell repertoires in COVID-19. TCRdb keeps only in-frame clones here, not all; method: immunoSEQ multiplex PCR. The repertoire holds tens of thousands of clones, about 90% seen once, with more than 1.5% in the top ten. The sample taken for sequencing was peripheral blood. These receptors all stem from an elderly woman with active or convalescent COVID-19.

V and J are TRBV7-9 and TRBJ1-6; weak D call: TRBD1 (6 bases). The V end lost 4 bases, the J end lost 10 bases, and 26 bases lay between the germline ends. This CDR3 spans 18 amino acids. Germline V gives CDR1 SEHNR, CDR2 FQNEAQ (reference sequence). CDR3 bases: TGTGCCAGCAGCTCCGACGCGCGGGGGCGAACGATAGGGTCACCCCTCCACTTT. The encoded protein is CASSSDARGRTIGSPLHF.

The chain has TRBV12-5 and TRBJ1-2, with D perhaps matching TRBD1 (6 bases). CDR3 length: 14 amino acids. The germline CDR1 and CDR2 sequences are LGHNT and FRNRAP. V was clipped by 2 bases and J by 4 bases, with 11 bases between them. CDR3: CASGLTPTGYGYTF. The CDR3 DNA follows: TGTGCTAGTGGTTTGACCCCGACAGGCTATGGCTACACCTTC.

V gene TRBV19 combines with J gene TRBJ1-2, with 8 bases aligning to TRBD1. J lost 4 bases, V lost 6 bases, and 4 bases had no gene match. CDR3 length equals 13 residues. The germline V gene encodes CDR1 LNHDA and CDR2 SQIVND (reference sequence). The CDR3 spells CASSPTGVYGYTF. The CDR3, as DNA: TGTGCCAGTAGCCCGACAGGGGTCTATGGCTACACCTTC.

The V gene is TRBV5-1, the J gene TRBJ1-6; 7 bases line up with TRBD1. Germline values: CDR1 SGHRS, CDR2 YFSETQ. The V and J ends lost 4 bases and 4 bases, in that order; junction bases with no gene match: 2. The CDR3 sequence is 14 residues long. In DNA, the CDR3 is TGCGCCAGCAGCGGGACAGAATATAATTCACCCCTCCACTTT. Its protein is CASSGTEYNSPLHF.

The chain employs TRBV5-1 and TRBJ2-1, with D maybe TRBD2 (6 bases). The CDR3 consists of 17 residues. From germline, CDR1 is SGHRS and CDR2 YFSETQ. V lost 4 bases to trimming and J lost 2 bases, with 19 bases between them. CDR3 DNA sequence: TGCGCCAGCAGCCCCCTCCGGGGCGCGGGGACCTACAATGAGCAGTTCTTC. This sequence encodes CASSPLRGAGTYNEQFF.

This chain links TRBV9 with TRBJ1-1; no firm D call. CDR3 length equals 14 residues. V lost 2 bases and J 1 base, leaving 9 bases between the germline ends. Per the germline V gene, CDR1 is SGDLS and CDR2 is YYNGEE. The CDR3 region is CASSVLQSNTEAFF. The CDR3 DNA is TGTGCCAGCAGCGTCCTACAGTCGAACACTGAAGCTTTCTTT.

The chain links TRBV5-1 to TRBJ2-3; 13 bases map to TRBD2. Losses at the gene ends were 4 bases for V and 2 bases for J; bases not matched to a gene: 4. The CDR3 is made up of 16 amino acids. In germline, CDR1 is SGHRS, CDR2 YFSETQ. The CDR3 DNA reads as TGCGCCAGCAGCCGGACTAGCGGGAGTACCACAGATACGCAGTATTTT. This codes for CASSRTSGSTTDTQYF.

The chain employs TRBV5-6 and TRBJ1-2, with a possible D match to TRBD1 (5 bases). V gave up 4 bases and J gave up 0 bases, with 13 bases separating them. The length of the CDR3 is 15 residues. Germline CDR1 and CDR2: SGHDT and YYEEEE. CDR3 bases: TGTGCCAGCAGCCAGGCGGGGGGGACTAACTATGGCTACACCTTC. This encodes CASSQAGGTNYGYTF.

The chain employs TRBV9 and TRBJ2-1, with a possible D match to TRBD2 (6 bases). The V end lost 0 bases, the J end lost 8 bases, and 12 bases lay between the germline ends. Germline lookup yields CDR1 SGDLS and CDR2 YYNGEE. The CDR3 is made up of 14 amino acids. The CDR3 spells CASSVAGRGDEQFF. CDR3 DNA sequence: TGTGCCAGCAGCGTAGCCGGGAGAGGTGATGAGCAGTTCTTC.

CDR3 in DNA: TGTGCCAGCAGCTGGGACTCCCTGAATACGCAGTATTTT. Translation: CASSWDSLNTQYF. This rearrangement joins TRBV13 to TRBJ2-3; tentative D call: TRBD2 (6 bases). Germline loops: CDR1 PRHDT, CDR2 FYEKMQ (reference sequence). Trimming pared 4 bases from V and 7 bases from J, leaving 12 bases between. The CDR3 has 13 amino acids.

The rearrangement links TRBV7-9 to TRBJ2-5, with D possibly TRBD1 on 6 matching bases. The CDR3 is 15 amino acids. CDR1 is SEHNR and CDR2 is FQNEAQ in the germline V gene (reference sequence). V was pared by 3 bases and J by 1 base, with 12 bases between. CDR3 bases: TGTGCCAGCAGCTTGGACAGCGGCGGCCAAGAGACCCAGTACTTC. The encoded protein is CASSLDSGGQETQYF. The full variable domain, its missing parts supplied by reference TRBV7-9 and TRBJ2-5, is DTGVSQNPRHKITKRGQNVTFRCDPISEHNRLYWYRQTLGQGPEFLTYFQNEAQLEKSRLLSDRFSAERPKGSFSTLEIQRTEQGDSAMYLCASSLDSGGQETQYFGPGTRLLVL.

This chain connects TRBV2 to TRBJ1-1; a weak D match, TRBD1 (5 bases). CDR1 is SNHLY and CDR2 is FYNNEI in the germline V gene. The germline V and J ends were trimmed by 6 bases and 0 bases, with 8 bases remaining between them. The CDR3 runs 13 residues. CDR3: CASRGVLNTEAFF. The CDR3 DNA follows: TGTGCCAGCAGAGGGGTTTTGAACACTGAAGCTTTCTTT.